The 7 T cell receptor beta chains given below trace back to one sample, sequenced in a study of regulatory T cells in long-lasting Graves disease. Time point denoted: newly diagnosed GD, antithyroid drugs for less than 3 months. RNA from PBMCs was the source of the TCR library. Researchers made TCR beta libraries by using iRepertoire HTBI primers and running Arm-PCR on CDR3 regions. TCRdb ran MiXCR on the multiplex PCR reads and lists one entry per CDR3 protein. The profile covers 580,000 or so distinct CDR3 sequences, with about 15% appearing a single time and about 12% taken by the ten largest. These data are also associated with another study on T cells in Graves' hyperthyroidism and ophthalmopathy.

The sequences come from peripheral blood mononuclear cells (PBMCs), collected at new diagnosis, from a patient treated with antithyroid drugs. The source is a man aged 18-30 years with Graves disease.

This chain uses TRBV20-1 with TRBJ1-1; D remains unclear. Germline CDR1 reads DFQATT; CDR2 reads SNEGSKA (reference sequence). CDR3 length: 12 residues. V was pared by 1 base and J by 4 bases, with 7 bases between. In DNA form, the CDR3 reads TGCAGTGCTAGAGCCTTTTTCACTGAAGCTTTCTTT. It specifies CSARAFFTEAFF.

This clonotype was detected only a few times. This likely comes from a read error, as the CDR3 has no conserved phenylalanine or tryptophan at its end. The DNA is left out, because the CDR3 cannot be placed on it with certainty; the CDR3 is given as TCRdb lists it. This sequence joins TRBV4-2 and TRBJ2-4; the table names TRBD2, a call not compared with the DNA. The germline V gene encodes CDR1 LGHNA and CDR2 YNFKEQ. Termini included, the CDR3 measures 9 amino acids. CDR3 residues: CTSSQGGLA.

There are a few counts of this clonotype. The CDR3 nucleotides read TGTGCCAGCAGCCAATTAGGACAGACCAATAATTCACCCCTCCACTTT. It encodes CASSQLGQTNNSPLHF. V gene TRBV3-1 combines with J gene TRBJ1-6; D is possibly TRBD1 (6 bases). The CDR3 runs 16 residues. Per the germline V gene, CDR1 is LGHDT and CDR2 is YNNKEL (reference sequence). Trimming shortened V by 2 bases and J by 5 bases, and 13 bases separated the two germline ends.

The chain couples TRBV9 to TRBJ2-2; tentative D call: TRBD2 (6 bases). This CDR3 region has 15 residues. Trimming left V 0 bases short and J 2 bases short, with 8 bases between. Per the germline V gene, CDR1 is SGDLS and CDR2 is YYNGEE. As DNA, the CDR3 is TGTGCCAGCAGCGTAGGGGGGACTAACACCGGGGAGCTGTTTTTT. This encodes CASSVGGTNTGELFF.

In regard to this clonotype: This may be a read error: a much more frequent sequence differs by one nucleotide. V gene TRBV30 combines with J gene TRBJ1-2, with D perhaps TRBD1 (6 bases). CDR3 size: 15 residues. V was trimmed by 1 base and J by 4 bases, leaving 16 bases between them. The germline gives CDR1 GTSNPN, CDR2 SVGIG (reference sequence). As DNA, the CDR3 is TGTGCCTGGAGTGCAGACAGGCTATCGGCCTATGGCTACACCTTC. Amino acid sequence: CAWSADRLSAYGYTF.

In its sample, this clonotype was seen a few times. The chain uses TRBV3-1 and TRBJ1-2, with D possibly matching TRBD1 (5 bases). V lost 5 bases, J lost 4 bases, and 8 bases lay in between. Germline CDR1 LGHDT, CDR2 YNNKEL (reference sequence). The CDR3 covers 12 residues. CDR3 bases: TGTGCCAGCAGCTGGGACGGCTATGGCTACACCTTC. Residues: CASSWDGYGYTF.

The chain is built from TRBV7-3 and TRBJ1-2; TRBD1 matches 11 bases. The germline V gene encodes CDR1 SGHTA and CDR2 FQGTGA. The CDR3 spans 14 residues. V was clipped by 5 bases and J by 12 bases; unmatched bases: 11. The CDR3 sequence: CASSPTGQGVPDTF. CDR3 in DNA: TGTGCCAGCAGCCCGACGGGACAGGGGGTTCCGGACACCTTC.